The clone carrying this TCR beta chain was recorded a few times. This CDR3 is built from 14 residues. Germline trimming cut 6 bases from V and 5 bases from J; bases unmatched to any gene: 4. CDR1 and CDR2 (germline): SNHLY, FYNNEI. The sample belongs to a study of T cells after yellow fever vaccination. Via MiXCR, TCRdb re-called the 5' RACE reads, giving one row per CDR3 protein. The sample has fewer than 350,000 distinct CDR3 sequences, 8% to 10% seen once. The rearrangement joins TRBV2 to TRBJ2-3; 11 bases align to TRBD2. The clonotype comes from a man between 18 and 35 years old who received the YFV17D yellow fever vaccine. The sequencing here drew on PBMCs, taken on the day of the first yellow fever vaccination. As DNA, the CDR3 is TGTGCCAGCAGACCAGGACTAGCGGGAGATACGCAGTATTTT. Translation gives CASRPGLAGDTQYF. The whole variable domain, remainder taken from reference TRBV2 and TRBJ2-3, is EPEVTQTPSHQVTQMGQEVILRCVPISNHLYFYWYRQILGQKVEFLVSFYNNEISEKSEIFDDQFSVERPDGSNFTLKIRSTKLEDSAMYFCASRPGLAGDTQYFGPGTRLTVL.